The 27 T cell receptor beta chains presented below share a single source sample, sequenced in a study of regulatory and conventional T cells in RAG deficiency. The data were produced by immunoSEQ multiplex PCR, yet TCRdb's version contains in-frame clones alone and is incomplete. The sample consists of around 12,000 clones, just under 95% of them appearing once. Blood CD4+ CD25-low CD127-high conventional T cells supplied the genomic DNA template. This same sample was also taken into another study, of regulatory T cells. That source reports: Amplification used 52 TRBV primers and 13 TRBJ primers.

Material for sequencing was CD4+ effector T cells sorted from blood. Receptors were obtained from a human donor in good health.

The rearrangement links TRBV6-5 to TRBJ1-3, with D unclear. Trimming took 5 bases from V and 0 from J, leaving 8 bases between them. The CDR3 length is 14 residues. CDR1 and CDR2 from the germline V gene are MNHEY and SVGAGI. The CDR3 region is CASSERGSGNTIYF. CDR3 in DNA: TGTGCCAGCAGTGAAAGAGGCTCTGGAAACACCATATATTTT.

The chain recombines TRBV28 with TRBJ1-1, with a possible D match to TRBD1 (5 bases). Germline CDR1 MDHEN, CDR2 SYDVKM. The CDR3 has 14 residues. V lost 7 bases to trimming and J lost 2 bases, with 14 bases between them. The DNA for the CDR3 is TGTGCCAGCACCCCGCGGGGCAGAAACACTGAAGCTTTCTTT. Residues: CASTPRGRNTEAFF.

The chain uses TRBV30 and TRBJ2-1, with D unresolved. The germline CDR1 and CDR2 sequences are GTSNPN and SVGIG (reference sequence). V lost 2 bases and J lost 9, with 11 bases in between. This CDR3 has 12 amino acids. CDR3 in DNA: TGTGCCTGGAGTACCCTCCCTGGTGAGCAGTTCTTC. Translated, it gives CAWSTLPGEQFF.

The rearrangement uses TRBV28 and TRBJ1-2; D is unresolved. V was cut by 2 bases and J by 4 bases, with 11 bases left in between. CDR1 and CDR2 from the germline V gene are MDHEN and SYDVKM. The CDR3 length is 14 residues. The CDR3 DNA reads TGTGCCAGCAGTTTAGCCAGACGGGTCTATGGCTACACCTTC. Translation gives CASSLARRVYGYTF.

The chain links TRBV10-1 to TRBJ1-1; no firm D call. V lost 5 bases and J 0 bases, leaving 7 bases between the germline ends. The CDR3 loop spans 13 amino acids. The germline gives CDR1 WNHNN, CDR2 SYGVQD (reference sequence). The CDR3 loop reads CASSRSLNTEAFF. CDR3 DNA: TGCGCCAGCAGTCGATCACTGAACACTGAAGCTTTCTTT.

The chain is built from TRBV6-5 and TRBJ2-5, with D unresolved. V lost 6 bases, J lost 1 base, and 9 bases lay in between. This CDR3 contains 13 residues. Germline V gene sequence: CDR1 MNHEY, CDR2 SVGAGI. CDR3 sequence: CASSHKIQETQYF. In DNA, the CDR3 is TGTGCCAGCAGCCACAAAATCCAAGAGACCCAGTACTTC.

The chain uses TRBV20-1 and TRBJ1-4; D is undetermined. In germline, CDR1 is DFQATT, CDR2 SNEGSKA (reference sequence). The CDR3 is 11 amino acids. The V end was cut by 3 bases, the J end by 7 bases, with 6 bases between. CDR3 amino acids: CSASRSEKLFF. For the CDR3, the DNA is TGCAGTGCTAGTCGGAGTGAAAAACTGTTTTTT.

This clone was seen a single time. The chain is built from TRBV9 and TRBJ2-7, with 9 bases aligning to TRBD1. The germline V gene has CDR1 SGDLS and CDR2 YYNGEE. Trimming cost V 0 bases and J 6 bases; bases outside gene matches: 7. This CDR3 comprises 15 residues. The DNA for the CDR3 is TGTGCCAGCAGCGTAGAGGGACAGGGTTCACGCGAGCAGTACTTC. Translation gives CASSVEGQGSREQYF.

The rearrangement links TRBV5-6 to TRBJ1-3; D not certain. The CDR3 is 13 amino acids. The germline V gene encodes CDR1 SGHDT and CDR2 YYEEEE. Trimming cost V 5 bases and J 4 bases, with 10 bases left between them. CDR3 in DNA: TGTGCCAGCAGTTTGTATGTGGGAAACACCATATATTTT. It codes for CASSLYVGNTIYF.

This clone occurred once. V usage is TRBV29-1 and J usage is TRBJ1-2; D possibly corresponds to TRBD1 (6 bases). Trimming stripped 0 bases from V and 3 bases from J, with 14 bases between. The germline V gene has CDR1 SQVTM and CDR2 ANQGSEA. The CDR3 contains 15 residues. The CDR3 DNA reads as TGCAGCGTTGAAGATCCAGGGGTTGGGGACTATGGCTACACCTTC. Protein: CSVEDPGVGDYGYTF.

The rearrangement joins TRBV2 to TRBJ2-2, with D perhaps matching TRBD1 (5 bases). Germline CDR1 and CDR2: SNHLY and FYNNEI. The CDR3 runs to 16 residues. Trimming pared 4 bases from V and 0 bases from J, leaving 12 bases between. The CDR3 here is CASSVRQPTNTGELFF. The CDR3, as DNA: TGTGCCAGCAGTGTCAGACAGCCTACGAACACCGGGGAGCTGTTTTTT.

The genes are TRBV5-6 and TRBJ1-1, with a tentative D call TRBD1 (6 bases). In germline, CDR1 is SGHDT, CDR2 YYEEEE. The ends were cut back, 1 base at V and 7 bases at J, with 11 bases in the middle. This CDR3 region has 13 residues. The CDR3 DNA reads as TGTGCCAGCAGCTTGACAGGGTATTTTGAAGCTTTCTTT. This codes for CASSLTGYFEAFF.

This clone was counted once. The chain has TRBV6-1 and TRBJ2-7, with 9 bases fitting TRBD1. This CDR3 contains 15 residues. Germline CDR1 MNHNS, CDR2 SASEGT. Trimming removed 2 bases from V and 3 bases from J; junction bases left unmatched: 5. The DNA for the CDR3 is TGTGCCAGCAGTGAACTGACAGGGGGGTACTACGAGCAGTACTTC. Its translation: CASSELTGGYYEQYF.

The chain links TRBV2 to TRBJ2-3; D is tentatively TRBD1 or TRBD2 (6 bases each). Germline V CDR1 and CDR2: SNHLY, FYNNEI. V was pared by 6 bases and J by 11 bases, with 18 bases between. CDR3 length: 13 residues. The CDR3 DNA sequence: TGTGCCAGCAGCCCCACCACGAGGGGGGAGCAGTATTTT. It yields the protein CASSPTTRGEQYF.

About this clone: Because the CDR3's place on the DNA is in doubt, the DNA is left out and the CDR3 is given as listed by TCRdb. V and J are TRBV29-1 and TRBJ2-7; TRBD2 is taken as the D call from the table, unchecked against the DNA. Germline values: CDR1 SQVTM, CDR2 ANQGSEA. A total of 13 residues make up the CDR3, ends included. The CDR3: CSVAGGSSYEQCF.

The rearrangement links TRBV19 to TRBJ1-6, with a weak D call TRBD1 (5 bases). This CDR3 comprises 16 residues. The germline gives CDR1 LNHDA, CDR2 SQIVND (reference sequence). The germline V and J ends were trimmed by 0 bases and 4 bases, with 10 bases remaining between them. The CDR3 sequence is CASSIEFRGYNSPLHF. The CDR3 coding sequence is TGTGCCAGTAGTATAGAGTTTCGGGGGTATAATTCACCCCTCCACTTT.

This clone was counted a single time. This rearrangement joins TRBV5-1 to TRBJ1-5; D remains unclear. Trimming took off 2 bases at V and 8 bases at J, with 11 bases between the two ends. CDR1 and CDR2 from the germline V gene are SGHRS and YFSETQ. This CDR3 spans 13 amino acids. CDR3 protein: CASSFQSGEPQHF. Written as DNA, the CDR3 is TGCGCCAGCAGCTTTCAGTCCGGGGAGCCCCAGCATTTT. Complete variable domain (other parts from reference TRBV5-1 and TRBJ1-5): KAGVTQTPRYLIKTRGQQVTLSCSPISGHRSVSWYQQTPGQGLQFLFEYFSETQRNKGNFPGRFSGRQFSNSRSEMNVSTLELGDSALYLCASSFQSGEPQHFGDGTRLSIL.

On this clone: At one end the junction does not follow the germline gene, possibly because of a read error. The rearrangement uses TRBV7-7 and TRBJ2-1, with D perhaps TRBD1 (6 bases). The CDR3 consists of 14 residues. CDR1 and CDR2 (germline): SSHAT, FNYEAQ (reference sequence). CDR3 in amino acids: CASSLATGKPKQFF. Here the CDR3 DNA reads TGTGCTAGCAGCTTAGCCACAGGGAAACCAAAGCAGTTCTTC.

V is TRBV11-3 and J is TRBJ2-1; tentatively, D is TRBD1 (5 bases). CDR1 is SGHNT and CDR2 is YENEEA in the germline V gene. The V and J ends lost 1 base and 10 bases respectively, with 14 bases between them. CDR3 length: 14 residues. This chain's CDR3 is CASSLGANNREQFF. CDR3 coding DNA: TGTGCCAGCAGCTTAGGGGCTAACAACAGGGAGCAGTTCTTC.

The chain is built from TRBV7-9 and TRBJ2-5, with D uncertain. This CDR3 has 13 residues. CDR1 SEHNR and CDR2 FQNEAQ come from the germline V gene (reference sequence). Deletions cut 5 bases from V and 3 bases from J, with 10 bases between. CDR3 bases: TGTGCCAGCAGCGGGGTGGGAAAAGAGACCCAGTACTTC. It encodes CASSGVGKETQYF.

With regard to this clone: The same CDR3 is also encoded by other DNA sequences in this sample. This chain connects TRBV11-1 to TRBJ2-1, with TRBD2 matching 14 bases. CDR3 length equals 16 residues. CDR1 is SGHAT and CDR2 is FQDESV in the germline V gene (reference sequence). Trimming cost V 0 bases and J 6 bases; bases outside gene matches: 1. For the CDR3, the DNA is TGTGCCAGCAGCTTAGCGGGACTAGCGGGAGTCAATGAGCAGTTCTTC. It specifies CASSLAGLAGVNEQFF.

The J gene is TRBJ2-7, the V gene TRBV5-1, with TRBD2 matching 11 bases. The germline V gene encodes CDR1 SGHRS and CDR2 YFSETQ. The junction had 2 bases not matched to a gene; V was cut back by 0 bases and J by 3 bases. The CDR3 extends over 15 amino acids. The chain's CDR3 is CASSLGLAGIYEQYF. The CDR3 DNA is TGCGCCAGCAGCTTGGGACTAGCGGGGATCTACGAGCAGTACTTC. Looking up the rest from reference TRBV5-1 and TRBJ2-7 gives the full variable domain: KAGVTQTPRYLIKTRGQQVTLSCSPISGHRSVSWYQQTPGQGLQFLFEYFSETQRNKGNFPGRFSGRQFSNSRSEMNVSTLELGDSALYLCASSLGLAGIYEQYFGPGTRLTVT.

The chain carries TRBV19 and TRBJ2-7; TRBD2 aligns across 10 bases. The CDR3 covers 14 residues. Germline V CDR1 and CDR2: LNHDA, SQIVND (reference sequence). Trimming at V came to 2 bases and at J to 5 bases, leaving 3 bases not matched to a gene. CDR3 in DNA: TGTGCCAGTAGTATAATAGCGGGAGGCCACGAGCAGTACTTC. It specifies CASSIIAGGHEQYF.

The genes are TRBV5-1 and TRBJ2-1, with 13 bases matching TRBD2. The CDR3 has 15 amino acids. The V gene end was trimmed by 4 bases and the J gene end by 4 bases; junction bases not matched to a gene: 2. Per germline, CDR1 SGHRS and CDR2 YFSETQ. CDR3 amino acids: CASSATSGGYNEQFF. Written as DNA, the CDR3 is TGCGCCAGCAGCGCGACTAGCGGGGGGTACAATGAGCAGTTCTTC.

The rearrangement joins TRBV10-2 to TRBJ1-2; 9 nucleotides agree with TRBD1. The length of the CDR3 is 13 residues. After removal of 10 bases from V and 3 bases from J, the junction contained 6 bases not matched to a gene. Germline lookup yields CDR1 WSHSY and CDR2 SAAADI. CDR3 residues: CATRQGEYYGYTF. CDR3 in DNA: TGCGCCACTCGACAGGGGGAGTACTATGGCTACACCTTC.

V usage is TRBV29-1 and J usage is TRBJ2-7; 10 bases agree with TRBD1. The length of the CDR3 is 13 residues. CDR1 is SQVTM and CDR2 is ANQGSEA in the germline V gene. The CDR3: CSTNSGTGVEQYF. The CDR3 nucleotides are TGCAGTACCAACTCCGGGACAGGGGTGGAGCAGTACTTC.

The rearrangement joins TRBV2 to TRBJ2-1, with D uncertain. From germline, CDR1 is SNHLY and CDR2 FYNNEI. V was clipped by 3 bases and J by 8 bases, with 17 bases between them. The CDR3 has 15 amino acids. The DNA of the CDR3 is TGTGCCAGCAGTGAGGGCCCTTCTAGGGTATATGAGCAGTTCTTC. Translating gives CASSEGPSRVYEQFF.